This TCR beta chain is from a study of cytomegalovirus exposure and HLA in healthy donors listed by TCRdb under 2017. In terms of the full investigation: An earlier analysis of some 600 of the donors reported over 250 Gb of sequence data and some 110 million unique TCR beta sequences obtained from some 200 million T cells. An early release that covered fewer than 800 HLA-typed donors contained approximately 300 gigabases of sequencing data and 65 million to 100 million unique TCR sequences. Of the roughly 400 genotyped donors, approximately 80% were placed in the genetic ancestry cluster associated with self-reported Caucasian donors. The study was designed to test whether signatures of past pathogen exposure could be identified by cataloging public T cell receptors. The study used immunosequencing to profile the T cell repertoires of some 600 subjects and linked those repertoires to cytomegalovirus serostatus. Besides the first cohort of 666 subjects, a separate validation cohort made up of 120 different subjects was used. The study combined high-throughput TCR immunosequencing, statistical association of individual TCRs with disease status, and machine learning to predict cytomegalovirus infection status. A later analysis re-examined previously published TCR beta repertoires from just over 650 donors and added high-resolution HLA genotyping to investigate patterns of TCR occurrence. Rather than using new phenotypic data, the later analysis identified candidate immune exposures from TCR beta sequences and from how often those sequences occurred across donors. In an earlier analysis of more than 550 of the donors, high-throughput TCR beta sequencing was used to judge whether each TCR beta V gene segment behaved as functional or pseudogenic. Donor age, sex, ethnicity and CMV serostatus were collected together with the repertoire data. A later genetic analysis took genome-wide SNP genotypes for about three fifths of the roughly 700 donors and used that subset as a discovery cohort. All discovery cohort repertoires had been generated on a single sequencing platform. Both class I and class II loci were covered by HLA typing, at four-digit resolution. The number of typed donors differed by locus: about 620-630 for A, B, C, DRB1 and DQB1; 500 to 550 for DQA1; fewer than 610 for DPA1; and roughly 470 for DPB1. A handful of DR-DQ haplotypes were treated as single units for association and clustering because of strong linkage in the cohort. Among about 400 genotyped donors of the cohort, an average of around 220,000 unique TCR beta nucleotide sequences was sequenced per donor, of which 15% to 20% were non-productive.

What the research found in general, with its limitations: Cytomegalovirus status was reported to be diagnosed by the classifier with high specificity and sensitivity in both the original and validation cohorts. Linkage disequilibrium might explain the correlated functional status among segregating V segments, but an unknown experimental factor could not be ruled out. A later analysis reported that several top co-occurrence clusters appeared linked to parvovirus B19, influenza, CMV and Epstein-Barr virus. In vitro tests confirmed that a few of the cytomegalovirus-associated TCR beta chains recognize cytomegalovirus antigens. Because some donors lacked HLA typing at each locus, the association tests relied only on the typed subset. The cohort was sequenced for TCR beta chains only, and without alpha or paired-chain data the features that could be detected were limited. A further reported finding was that TCR beta sequences accurately predicted the HLA-A and HLA-B alleles for most subjects in the first cohort. Most TCR sequences were seen in very few donors, while some public TCRs were found in many individuals. When HLA alleles, especially DR and DQ, strongly co-occurred, TCR associations were difficult to assign to individual alleles. For the cohort, immune exposure information was limited to CMV serostatus. According to a later genetic analysis, donors in an Asian-associated ancestry cluster had fewer N-insertions in productive TCRs than the approximately 630-donor mean. Compared with equally common non-associated chains, HLA-associated TCR beta chains in a later analysis were more clonally expanded and had lower generation probabilities. Because the 87-base-pair reads could not distinguish some IMGT-functional V segments, including TRBV6-2 and TRBV6-3, those segments were excluded. According to a later analysis, TCR association rates differed among HLA loci, with DRB1 alleles showing the most associated TCRs and HLA-C alleles showing the fewest. In a later genetic analysis, a missense DCLRE1C variant was associated with V-gene and J-gene trimming of TCR beta chains, and the association was replicated in an independent cohort. The study listed approximately 160 TCR beta chains as associated with cytomegalovirus. The presence/absence analyses assumed that sequencing depth was roughly uniform across donors, and that assumption may not be true. Because counts were too low, some 17 rarely observed V segments, including chromosome 9 orphons, were left out of the earlier analysis of approximately 500 of the donors. The authors suggested that the approach could potentially be generalized to other disease states and immunological phenotypes. In an earlier analysis of over 550 of the donors, most TCR beta V segments were observed in productive rearrangements about 90% or about 30% of the time, broadly matching IMGT annotations. At a false discovery rate of 0.05, a later analysis linked 16,951 TCR beta sequences to specific HLA alleles. Most CMV-associated TCR beta chains appeared to be HLA-restricted in a later analysis, and the HLA associations seemed to be driven largely by CMV exposure. A cluster of highly shared sequence variants was judged likely to represent a technical artifact of the sequencing pipeline.

V loses 4 bases, J loses 4 bases, and the germline ends lie 7 bases apart. CDR1 and CDR2, per the germline V gene, are SQVTM and ANQGSEA. Taken from cysteine to phenylalanine, the CDR3 has 12 residues. The sequence is cut down to CDR3 DNA, 36 bases in frame from base 1. The cohort was made up of under 800 healthy bone marrow donors. All cohort members were sampled while nominally healthy, although unrecorded immune exposures were likely present. The donor tested CMV seronegative and was one of the 352 seronegative cohort members. A peripheral blood sample was provided by each donor, and peripheral blood mononuclear cells were used for TCR beta sequencing. The Qiagen DNeasy Blood Extraction Kit was used to extract genomic DNA from the blood cell samples. As to this clone: The antigen it binds to is not known. No much larger clone is present one base from it, and per-base qualities are unavailable.

Receptors were amplified or captured by the immunoSEQ multiplex PCR assay. For the multiplex PCR, a mixture combining 60 forward primers for TCR Vbeta segments and 13 reverse primers for TCR Jbeta segments was used. Amplification of the CDR3 region of rearranged TCR beta genes was performed with a multiplex PCR assay on genomic DNA. The amplified TCR beta libraries were sequenced on the Illumina HiSeq System as 87-base-pair reads. The authors processed their data as follows. Across the 600 to 700 repertoires, a later analysis counted tens of millions of unique TCR beta chains, around 10 million of which were shared by at least two donors. Raw reads were error-corrected and collapsed into unique sequences with a nearest-neighbor algorithm that merged closely related sequences to remove PCR and sequencing errors. CDR3 sequences were aligned to IMGT reference sequences to assign V, D and J gene segments. For a sequence to be retained, at least a six-nucleotide match to both a V gene segment and a J gene segment was required. A rearrangement counted as productive if the CDR3 had no stop codons and remained in frame with V and J, and every other rearrangement counted as non-productive. CDR3 was defined by IMGT convention, running from the second conserved V-encoded cysteine to the conserved J-encoded phenylalanine. Sequences without an unambiguous match to a single V gene segment were excluded from the earlier analysis of several hundred of the donors. In an earlier analysis of several hundred of the donors, V segments were called functional above 56.7% productive rearrangements and were called segregating when the between-donor standard deviation exceeded 5%. A statistical classification framework was built to diagnose cytomegalovirus status from the catalog of TCR beta chain sequences. In a later analysis, V and J genes were assigned by comparing TCR nucleotide sequences against IMGT/GENE-DB human TR gene sequences. Using the TCRdist pipeline, a later analysis assigned CDR3 sequences along with most-parsimonious VDJ recombination scenarios. In a later analysis, each TCR beta chain was defined by its CDR3 amino acid sequence together with its V-gene family, and reads without a unique V-gene family were excluded. To address suspected cross-contamination and a sequencing artifact, a later analysis removed under 600 highly shared, low-generation-probability nucleotide sequences. For each public chain, a later analysis derived a clonal expansion index from normalized ranks of inferred template counts within each repertoire. In a later analysis, generation probabilities were computed with a VDJ recombination model fitted to out-of-frame rearrangements, and the resulting probabilities were checked against IGoR. In a later analysis, hypergeometric tests were used to score TCR-TCR, TCR-HLA and TCR-CMV co-occurrence, with a repertoire-size bias correction applied to TCR pairs. To estimate false discovery rates, a later analysis permuted the HLA or CMV assignments 20 times. A later analysis grouped co-occurring TCRs with DBSCAN, adding TCRdist sequence similarity when clustering within HLA-allele-positive subsets. For co-occurrence clustering, repertoires with fewer than 30,000 or more than 120,000 public chains were excluded, along with about five repertoires with anomalous nucleotide sharing. The immuneACCESS repertoire file appears here via TCRdb, limited to in-frame rearrangements. These files lack a portion of the clones; in checked studies, under half of the deficit traces to unresolved V genes, and the cause of the others is not known. Clone size and V and J calls were adopted from that table, with D and trimming inferred from the DNA. The sample table lists roughly 200,000 clones, around 77% of them with a count of one. About 2.4% of the sample rests with the top ten.

The sequenced material came from PBMCs. Recombination joined TRBV29-1 with TRBJ2-2; the D gene cannot be named for sure. The sequence derives from a man aged 55 to 70 in good health and CMV-seronegative. CDR3 reads: CSVGSATGELFF. The nucleotides are TGCAGCGTTGGAAGCGCCACCGGGGAGCTGTTTTTT.